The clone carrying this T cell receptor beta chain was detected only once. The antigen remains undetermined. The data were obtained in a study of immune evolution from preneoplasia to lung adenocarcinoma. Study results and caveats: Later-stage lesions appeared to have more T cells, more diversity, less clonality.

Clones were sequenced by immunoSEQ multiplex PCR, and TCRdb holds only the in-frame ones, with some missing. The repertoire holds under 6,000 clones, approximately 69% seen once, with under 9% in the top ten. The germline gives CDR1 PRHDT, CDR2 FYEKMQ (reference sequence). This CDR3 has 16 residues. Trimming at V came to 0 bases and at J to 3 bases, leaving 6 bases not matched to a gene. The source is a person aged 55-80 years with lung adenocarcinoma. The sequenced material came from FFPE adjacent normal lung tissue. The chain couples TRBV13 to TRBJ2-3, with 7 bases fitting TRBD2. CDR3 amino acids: CASSLGRGGRTDTQYF. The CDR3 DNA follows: TGTGCCAGCAGCTTAGGCCGTGGCGGGAGAACAGATACGCAGTATTTT.